This T cell receptor beta chain was profiled in a study of T cell responses to AZD1222 COVID-19 vaccine. Study outcomes and limitations: Dominant at 160-218 and 743-854, vaccine-associated CD4 TCRs also spanned spike. Repertoire sampling was restricted to post-peak T cell response timepoints. A rise in Spike-specific TCR breadth and depth followed two AZD1222 doses.

Germline values: CDR1 SNHLY, CDR2 FYNNEI. V lost 0 bases to trimming and J lost 0 bases, with 16 bases between them. This CDR3 spans 18 amino acids. A note on this clone: Its matching antigen is unknown.

Libraries were prepared by immunoSEQ multiplex PCR; TCRdb keeps only in-frame clonotypes and omits some of them. The sample yields 100,000 to 150,000 clones, roughly 87% seen once. This chain uses TRBV2 with TRBJ2-3, with D tentatively TRBD2 (6 bases). This clonotype originated in an adult in good health. This specimen consisted of peripheral blood, obtained on day 0 of MenACWY control vaccination. DNA for the CDR3: TGTGCCAGCAGTGAAGCGCAGCCCCCAGGGACTAGCACAGATACGCAGTATTTT. Translation gives CASSEAQPPGTSTDTQYF.